Sequencing of this T cell receptor beta chain was carried out in a study of OX40 agonist ivuxolimab in advanced cancers. About the full investigation: Ivuxolimab was an agonistic, fully human IgG2 monoclonal antibody directed against OX40 (CD134), a costimulatory receptor. Intravenous ivuxolimab was administered to patients every 2 weeks at six dose levels: 0.01, 0.1, 0.3, 1.5, 3 and 10 mg/kg. The paper describes the monotherapy dose-escalation part (N of about 47 patients) of the phase I trial of ivuxolimab. In the dose-escalation cohort, around 80% of patients were male, and the mean age was approximately 60 years with a range of 23 to 79. Three dose-escalation patients achieved partial responses, one with hepatocellular carcinoma and two with cutaneous melanoma. The purpose of peripheral TCRbeta sequencing was to test whether ivuxolimab changed TCR sequence diversity and led to clonal T-cell expansion. Prior anti-PD-1, anti-PD-L1 or anti-CTLA-4 therapy was permitted, and less than 45% of dose-escalation patients had received checkpoint inhibitors. Among the 52 dose-escalation patients, roughly 20 had hepatocellular carcinoma, 15 or so melanoma, 9 renal cell carcinoma and 9 head and neck cancer. Here is what the overall study found, with its caveats: The antigen specificity of the peripheral T cells that underwent clonal expansion was not determined. Low levels of normalized T-cell clonal expansion were also seen in some nonresponding patients. In the 0.1-3.0 mg/kg groups, partial responders were among the patients with the lowest normalized peripheral clonal expansion, particularly in CD8+ T cells. Clonal expansion of both CD4+ and CD8+ blood T cells was observed from baseline to week 6 at doses 0.1 to 3.0 mg/kg. After ivuxolimab, CD8+ T cells had more expanded clones than CD4+ T cells on average.

The trial excluded patients who had a history of autoimmune disease or were on systemic immunosuppression. Peripheral blood for TCR sequencing was drawn from every dose cohort at baseline, at cycle 4 day 1 and at cycle 7 day 1. The samples were taken from a phase I, first-in-human, multicenter, open-label dose-escalation trial of ivuxolimab. Adults with locally advanced or metastatic melanoma, renal cell, hepatocellular, or head and neck squamous cell carcinoma were enrolled in the trial. Before TCR sequencing, CD4+ T cells and CD8+ T cells were sorted from peripheral blood as separate populations. As to this clone: The target of this receptor is not known. The input lacks base qualities; no much larger clone sits a single base away.

Genomic DNA was extracted from sorted cells for sequencing of the TCRbeta CDR3 region. The immunoSEQ Assay was used to sequence the TCRbeta CDR3 regions. TCRdb retrieved this table from immuneACCESS and kept in-frame rearrangements only. Not all clones are present; in checked studies, unresolved V genes account for under half, and no reason is known for the remainder. The sample table shows more than 60,000 clones, and less than 90% are seen once. The biggest ten clones account for approximately 3.2% of the sample. The germline V gene gives CDR1 as SGHNT and CDR2 as YENEEA. The CDR3 sequence holds 16 residues, the cysteine and phenylalanine included. Just the 48-base CDR3 DNA is kept, in frame starting at base 1. V sheds 3 bases and J sheds 10 bases, leaving 19 bases between their ends.

The receptor was isolated from an adult with an advanced solid tumor such as melanoma, head and neck, liver or kidney cancer. The material was CD4+ or CD8+ T cells sorted from blood, obtained in a trial of the OX40 agonist ivuxolimab. This receptor chain uses TRBV11-3 and TRBJ1-6; the D region possibly corresponds to TRBD1 (5 bases align). The CDR3 region reads CASSFEIGGRGSPLHF. The DNA sequence reads TGTGCCAGCAGCTTTGAGATCGGCGGTCGGGGGTCACCCCTCCACTTT. Extended through the reference TRBV11-3 and TRBJ1-6 proteins, this CDR3 yields the full variable domain: EAGVVQSPRYKIIEKKQPVAFWCNPISGHNTLYWYLQNLGQGPELLIRYENEEAVDDSQLPKDRFSAERLKGVDSTLKIQPAELGDSAVYLCASSFEIGGRGSPLHFGNGTRLTVT.